The 22 T cell receptor beta chains listed next were all sequenced from one sample in a study of somatic mutations in cytotoxic T cells in rheumatoid arthritis. Using immunoSEQ multiplex PCR, the repertoire was profiled, and TCRdb retains in-frame clones only, with some absent. The sample has under 20,000 clones, roughly 80% seen once. Sequencing used CD8+ T cells sorted from blood. These receptors all come from an adult with rheumatoid arthritis.

The chain links TRBV27 to TRBJ1-5; 7 positions agree with TRBD1. The V gene's germline CDR1 is MNHEY and CDR2 SMNVEV (reference sequence). The J segment lost 1 base and the V segment lost 8 bases, leaving 5 bases of the junction unmatched. CDR3 length equals 14 residues. The CDR3 DNA reads as TGTGCCAGCCACAGGACAGGCAGCAATCAGCCCCAGCATTTT. This encodes CASHRTGSNQPQHF.

The chain has TRBV11-3 and TRBJ1-1; possible D gene TRBD1, 5 bases. The CDR3 sequence is 14 residues long. V dropped 3 bases and J dropped 0 bases, with 8 bases sitting between them. In germline, CDR1 is SGHNT, CDR2 YENEEA. The chain's CDR3 is CASSLGRMNTEAFF. CDR3 in DNA: TGTGCCAGCAGCTTGGGACGGATGAACACTGAAGCTTTCTTT.

This chain connects TRBV7-3 to TRBJ2-2; TRBD2 might be the D (7 bases). Germline assignment: CDR1 SGHTA and CDR2 FQGTGA. Trimming removed 5 bases at V and 7 bases at J, with 14 bases between. CDR3 length: 14 residues. CDR3 nucleotide sequence: TGTGCCAGCAGCCTCCGGGGGGCCGGCGGGGAGCTGTTTTTT. The encoded protein is CASSLRGAGGELFF.

V and J are TRBV4-1 and TRBJ1-4, with D perhaps TRBD1 (5 bases). Trimming shortened V by 1 base and J by 5 bases, and 14 bases separated the two germline ends. Germline CDR1 reads MGHRA; CDR2 reads YSYEKL. The CDR3 extends over 16 amino acids. The CDR3 DNA is TGCGCCAGCAGCCAAGGACCGGGACCGAGAAATGAAAAACTGTTTTTT. Protein product: CASSQGPGPRNEKLFF.

The chain joins TRBV5-6 to TRBJ1-2; D is unclear. From germline, CDR1 is SGHDT and CDR2 YYEEEE. The CDR3 totals 16 residues. Trimming removed 3 bases from V and 3 bases from J, with 18 bases in between. The CDR3 loop reads CASSSGPDTIYYGYTF. CDR3 nucleotides: TGTGCCAGCAGCTCCGGACCCGATACCATCTACTATGGCTACACCTTC.

The chain joins TRBV11-2 to TRBJ1-1; D unclear. This CDR3 is 11 amino acids long. Trimming removed 2 bases at V and 6 bases at J, with 4 bases between. Germline V gene lookup returns CDR1 SGHAT and CDR2 FQNNGV. For the CDR3, the DNA is TGTGCCAGCAGCTTAAGAGCTGAAGCTTTCTTT. Protein: CASSLRAEAFF. Using reference TRBV11-2 and TRBJ1-1 for the parts outside the CDR3, the full variable domain is EAGVAQSPRYKIIEKRQSVAFWCNPISGHATLYWYQQILGQGPKLLIQFQNNGVVDDSQLPKDRFSAERLKGVDSTLKIQPAKLEDSAVYLCASSLRAEAFFGQGTRLTVV.

The rearrangement uses TRBV7-6 and TRBJ2-3; 7 nucleotides align to TRBD2. The junction had 4 bases not matched to a gene; V was cut back by 0 bases and J by 4 bases. This CDR3 has 15 amino acids. Per the germline V gene, CDR1 is SGHVS and CDR2 is FNYEAQ. As DNA, the CDR3 is TGTGCCAGCAGCTTAGCGGGGGGGAACTCAGATACGCAGTATTTT. Translating gives CASSLAGGNSDTQYF.

This chain connects TRBV5-6 to TRBJ1-1; D remains ambiguous. Germline loops: CDR1 SGHDT, CDR2 YYEEEE. The CDR3 totals 13 residues. Trimming left V 0 bases short and J 4 bases short, with 7 bases between. DNA of the CDR3: TGTGCCAGCAGCTTGGTTCCGACCACTGAAGCTTTCTTT. Protein: CASSLVPTTEAFF.

The rearrangement joins TRBV7-9 to TRBJ1-5; D possibly corresponds to TRBD1 (5 bases). CDR3 size: 14 residues. CDR1 SEHNR and CDR2 FQNEAQ come from the germline V gene (reference sequence). Trimming pared 3 bases from V and 5 bases from J, leaving 11 bases between. The CDR3 protein is CASSLGTYDQPQHF. DNA of the CDR3: TGTGCCAGCAGCTTGGGGACGTACGATCAGCCCCAGCATTTT.

This clone showed up just a few times. The rearrangement uses TRBV27 and TRBJ2-2; no definite D call. V was clipped by 3 bases and J by 0 bases, with 5 bases between them. Germline V gene sequence: CDR1 MNHEY, CDR2 SMNVEV (reference sequence). The CDR3 totals 14 residues. In DNA form, the CDR3 reads TGTGCCAGCAGTTTTCGGCCGAACACCGGGGAGCTGTTTTTT. Translation gives CASSFRPNTGELFF.

The chain employs TRBV9 and TRBJ2-7; 7 bases map to TRBD2. V lost 0 bases to trimming and J lost 2 bases; unmatched junction nucleotides: 5. CDR1 is SGDLS, CDR2 YYNGEE, per germline. The CDR3 has 15 residues. This CDR3 is CASSVEGGLTYEQYF. Written as DNA, the CDR3 is TGTGCCAGCAGCGTAGAGGGAGGGTTAACCTACGAGCAGTACTTC. Full variable domain (missing parts from reference TRBV9 and TRBJ2-7): DSGVTQTPKHLITATGQRVTLRCSPRSGDLSVYWYQQSLDQGLQFLIQYYNGEERAKGNILERFSAQQFPDLHSELNLSSLELGDSALYFCASSVEGGLTYEQYFGPGTRLTVT.

CDR3 coding DNA: TGTGCCAGCAGCTCAGCACGGACAGGGGCAGTAACCGAAAAACTGTTTTTT. Translated, it gives CASSSARTGAVTEKLFF. The chain couples TRBV7-8 to TRBJ1-4; TRBD1 matches at 9 bases. The CDR3 loop spans 17 amino acids. With V trimmed by 4 bases and J by 8 bases, 14 bases remained unmatched. Germline CDR1 reads SGHVS; CDR2 reads FQNEAQ.

The chain links TRBV9 to TRBJ1-2, with D unresolved. Germline values: CDR1 SGDLS, CDR2 YYNGEE. The CDR3 loop spans 14 amino acids. Trimming cost V 3 bases and J 8 bases, with 17 bases left between them. The chain's CDR3 is CASSGDGSPRGYTF. The CDR3 nucleotides are TGTGCCAGCAGCGGAGATGGCTCACCCCGGGGCTACACCTTC.

This chain links TRBV9 with TRBJ1-3; D might be TRBD1 (5 bases). Trimming stripped 4 bases from V and 4 bases from J, with 18 bases between. The germline V gene encodes CDR1 SGDLS and CDR2 YYNGEE. There are 16 residues in the CDR3. The CDR3 DNA is TGTGCCAGCAGCCGAGGGGTGGGGAATTCGGGAAACACCATATATTTT. Amino acid sequence: CASSRGVGNSGNTIYF.

This sequence joins TRBV2 and TRBJ1-2; D possibly corresponds to TRBD1 (6 bases). The CDR3 spans 14 residues. Trimming removed 5 bases at V and 8 bases at J, with 18 bases between. Germline assignment: CDR1 SNHLY and CDR2 FYNNEI. The CDR3 sequence is CASSQTGTRGGYTF. The CDR3 region has the DNA TGTGCCAGCAGTCAAACCGGGACAAGGGGAGGCTACACCTTC.

This chain connects TRBV10-3 to TRBJ1-2, with 10 bases identical to TRBD1. V shed 7 bases and J 6 bases; nucleotides not matched to a gene: 5. From germline, CDR1 is ENHRY and CDR2 SYGVKD. This CDR3 spans 13 amino acids. The CDR3 coding sequence is TGTGCCATCACCGAGGACAGGGGGGATGGCTACACCTTC. It is translated as CAITEDRGDGYTF.

The J gene is TRBJ2-6, the V gene TRBV23-1, with 10 nucleotides matching TRBD1. TRBV23-1 is assigned to the ORF class and has an uncertain function. The CDR3 consists of 19 residues. V shed 4 bases and J 2 bases; nucleotides not matched to a gene: 11. The CDR3 spells CASSPGGGTGEPGANVLTF. The CDR3 DNA follows: TGCGCCAGCAGTCCGGGGGGCGGGACAGGGGAACCTGGGGCCAACGTCCTGACTTTC.

The rearrangement joins TRBV7-6 to TRBJ2-3, with 9 bases identical to TRBD2. J lost 6 bases, V lost 4 bases, and 8 bases had no gene match. Germline V gives CDR1 SGHVS, CDR2 FNYEAQ. This CDR3 contains 15 residues. The CDR3 sequence is CASSSISGGRDTQYF. The CDR3 region has the DNA TGTGCCAGCAGCTCTATTAGCGGGGGTCGGGATACGCAGTATTTT.

The sample holds a few counts of this clone. The chain joins TRBV7-9 to TRBJ2-5, with D perhaps TRBD2 (5 bases). Between the trimmed V and J ends, which lost 6 bases and 0 bases, there was a span of 11 bases. CDR1 SEHNR and CDR2 FQNEAQ come from the germline V gene (reference sequence). The CDR3 spans 14 residues. CDR3 sequence (DNA): TGTGCCAGCAGTTCGGACTCGTACCAAGAGACCCAGTACTTC. The encoded protein is CASSSDSYQETQYF.

V and J are TRBV7-6 and TRBJ1-6; no clear D. The CDR3 consists of 17 residues. V lost 5 bases and J lost 0, with 14 bases in between. Looked up from germline, CDR1 is SGHVS and CDR2 is FNYEAQ. CDR3 amino acids: CASSPGGGRSYNSPLHF. DNA of the CDR3: TGTGCCAGCAGCCCGGGTGGTGGTCGCTCCTATAATTCACCCCTCCACTTT.

The rearrangement uses TRBV11-2 and TRBJ1-2; possibly TRBD1 for D (5 bases). Trimming pared 5 bases from V and 2 bases from J, leaving 27 bases between. There are 19 residues in the CDR3. Germline V gene lookup returns CDR1 SGHAT and CDR2 FQNNGV. The CDR3 protein is CASSTVEGSSWAQNYGYTF. The CDR3 DNA follows: TGTGCCAGCAGCACAGTAGAGGGGTCCAGTTGGGCCCAAAACTATGGCTACACCTTC.

The gene calls are TRBV6-5 and TRBJ2-5; TRBD1 matches at 8 bases. The length of the CDR3 is 14 residues. The V gene end was trimmed by 6 bases and the J gene end by 5 bases; junction bases not matched to a gene: 8. The V gene's germline CDR1 is MNHEY and CDR2 SVGAGI. Here the CDR3 reads CASSPTGAGETQYF. For the CDR3, the DNA is TGTGCCAGCAGCCCGACAGGGGCGGGGGAGACCCAGTACTTC.